This T cell receptor (beta chain) emerged from a study of regulatory T cells in long-lasting Graves disease. Study as a whole: Graves' disease counted as persistent after over 5 years of antithyroid drugs with positive TSH receptor antibodies.

As to time point: persistent/refractory GD, antithyroid drugs over 5 years with positive TRAb. Generation of the TCR library employed RNA extracted from PBMCs. This clonotype was seen only a few times. What it binds is not known. Study findings and constraints: The small sample size may have reduced accuracy. Newly diagnosed Graves' patients had higher TCR diversity than persistent ones.

V dropped 7 bases and J dropped 0 bases, with 13 bases sitting between them. The CDR3 extends over 14 amino acids. CDR1 is SGHRS, CDR2 YFSETQ, per germline. Sequencing libraries for TCR beta were prepared with iRepertoire HTBI primers and Arm-PCR of CDR3 regions. TCRdb redid the calling of the multiplex PCR reads with MiXCR, one entry per CDR3 protein. The repertoire consists of over 650,000 distinct CDR3 sequences, with about 30% occurring once and the leading ten covering about 42%. The sequence was obtained from a female donor with Graves disease. The specimen was peripheral blood mononuclear cells (PBMCs), collected when the disease was refractory, from a patient treated with antithyroid drugs. The V and J genes are TRBV5-1 and TRBJ1-2; D gene uncertain. The CDR3 DNA follows: TGCGCCAGCCGCCCGGTGGGGTCTAACTATGGCTACACCTTC. It encodes CASRPVGSNYGYTF.